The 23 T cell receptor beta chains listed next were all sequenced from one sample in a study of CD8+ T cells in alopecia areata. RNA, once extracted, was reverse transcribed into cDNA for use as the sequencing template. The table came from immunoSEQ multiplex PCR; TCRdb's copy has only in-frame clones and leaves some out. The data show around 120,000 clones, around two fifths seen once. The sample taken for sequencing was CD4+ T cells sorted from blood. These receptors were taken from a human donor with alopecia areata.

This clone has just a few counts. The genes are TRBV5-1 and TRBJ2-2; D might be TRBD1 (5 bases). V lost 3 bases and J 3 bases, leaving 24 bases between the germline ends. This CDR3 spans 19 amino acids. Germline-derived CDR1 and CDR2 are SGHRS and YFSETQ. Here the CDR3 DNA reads TGCGCCAGCAGCTGGGTGAACTGGGGCAATGGGCAGGACACCGGGGAGCTGTTTTTT. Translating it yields CASSWVNWGNGQDTGELFF.

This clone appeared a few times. The CDR3 is CASSGSGTGNSPLHF. The CDR3 DNA reads TGCGCCAGCAGCGGCTCCGGGACAGGGAATTCACCCCTCCACTTT. V and J are TRBV5-1 and TRBJ1-6; TRBD1 aligns across 9 bases. V shed 4 bases and J 7 bases; nucleotides not matched to a gene: 6. The CDR3 extends over 15 amino acids. Per the germline V gene, CDR1 is SGHRS and CDR2 is YFSETQ.

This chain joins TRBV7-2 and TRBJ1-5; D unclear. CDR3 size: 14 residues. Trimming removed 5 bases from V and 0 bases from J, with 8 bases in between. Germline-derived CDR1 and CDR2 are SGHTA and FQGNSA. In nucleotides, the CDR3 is TGTGCCAGCAGCCCCCAGTATAGCAATCAGCCCCAGCATTTT. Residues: CASSPQYSNQPQHF. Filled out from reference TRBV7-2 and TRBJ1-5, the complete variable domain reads GAGVSQSPSNKVTEKGKDVELRCDPISGHTALYWYRQSLGQGLEFLIYFQGNSAPDKSGLPSDRFSAERTGGSVSTLTIQRTQQEDSAVYLCASSPQYSNQPQHFGDGTRLSIL.

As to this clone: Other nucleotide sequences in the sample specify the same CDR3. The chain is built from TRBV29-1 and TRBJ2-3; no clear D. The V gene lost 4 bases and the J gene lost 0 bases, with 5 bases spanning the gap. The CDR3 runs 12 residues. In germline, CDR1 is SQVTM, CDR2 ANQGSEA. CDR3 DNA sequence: TGCAGCGTTGCGCAGAGCACAGATACGCAGTATTTT. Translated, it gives CSVAQSTDTQYF.

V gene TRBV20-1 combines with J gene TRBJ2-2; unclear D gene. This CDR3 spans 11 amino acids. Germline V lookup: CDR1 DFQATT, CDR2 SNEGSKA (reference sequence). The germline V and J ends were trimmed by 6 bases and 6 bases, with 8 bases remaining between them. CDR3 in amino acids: CSAAPAGELFF. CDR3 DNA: TGCAGTGCCGCCCCGGCCGGGGAGCTGTTTTTT.

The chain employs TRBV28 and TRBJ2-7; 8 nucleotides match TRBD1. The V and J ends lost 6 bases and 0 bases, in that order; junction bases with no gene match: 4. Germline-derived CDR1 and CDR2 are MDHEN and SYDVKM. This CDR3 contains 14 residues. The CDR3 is CASRLQGDSYEQYF. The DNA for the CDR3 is TGTGCCAGCAGACTACAGGGGGACTCCTACGAGCAGTACTTC. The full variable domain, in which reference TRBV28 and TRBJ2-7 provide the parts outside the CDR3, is DVKVTQSSRYLVKRTGEKVFLECVQDMDHENMFWYRQDPGLGLRLIYFSYDVKMKEKGDIPEGYSVSREKKERFSLILESASTNQTSMYLCASRLQGDSYEQYFGPGTRLTVT.

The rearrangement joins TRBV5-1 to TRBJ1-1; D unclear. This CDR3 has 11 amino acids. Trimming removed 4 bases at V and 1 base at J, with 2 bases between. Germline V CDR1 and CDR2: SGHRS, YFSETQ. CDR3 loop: CASSTNTEAFF. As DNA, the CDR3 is TGCGCCAGCAGCACGAACACTGAAGCTTTCTTT.

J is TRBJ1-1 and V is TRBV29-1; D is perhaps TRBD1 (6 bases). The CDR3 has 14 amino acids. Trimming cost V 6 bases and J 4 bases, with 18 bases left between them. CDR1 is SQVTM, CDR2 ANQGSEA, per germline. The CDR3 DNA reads TGCAGCGTCGAACTTCCAGGGGTTCGCACTGAAGCTTTCTTT. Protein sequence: CSVELPGVRTEAFF.

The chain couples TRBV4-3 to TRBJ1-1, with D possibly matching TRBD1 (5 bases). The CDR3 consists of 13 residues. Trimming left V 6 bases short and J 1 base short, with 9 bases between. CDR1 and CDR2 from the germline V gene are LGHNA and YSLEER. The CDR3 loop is CASRPTGNTEAFF. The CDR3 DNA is TGCGCCAGCAGACCTACAGGGAACACTGAAGCTTTCTTT.

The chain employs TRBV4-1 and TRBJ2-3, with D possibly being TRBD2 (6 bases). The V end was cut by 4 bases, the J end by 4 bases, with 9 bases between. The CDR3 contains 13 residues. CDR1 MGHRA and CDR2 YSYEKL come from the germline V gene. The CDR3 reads CASSPTSSDTQYF. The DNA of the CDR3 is TGCGCCAGCAGCCCGACTAGTTCAGATACGCAGTATTTT.

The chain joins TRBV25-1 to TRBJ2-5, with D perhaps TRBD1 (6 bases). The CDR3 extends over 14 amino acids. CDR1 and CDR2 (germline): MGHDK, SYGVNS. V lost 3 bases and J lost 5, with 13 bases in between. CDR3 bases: TGTGCCAGCAGTGACCCAGGGGCTGGGGAGACCCAGTACTTC. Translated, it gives CASSDPGAGETQYF.

CDR3 sequence reads: CSVVGRLSLGYTF. In nucleotides, the CDR3 is TGCAGCGTTGTTGGCCGCTTAAGCCTTGGCTACACCTTC. The chain joins TRBV29-1 to TRBJ1-2; no definite D call. Germline values: CDR1 SQVTM, CDR2 ANQGSEA. V was pared by 4 bases and J by 7 bases, with 16 bases between. This CDR3 is built from 13 residues.

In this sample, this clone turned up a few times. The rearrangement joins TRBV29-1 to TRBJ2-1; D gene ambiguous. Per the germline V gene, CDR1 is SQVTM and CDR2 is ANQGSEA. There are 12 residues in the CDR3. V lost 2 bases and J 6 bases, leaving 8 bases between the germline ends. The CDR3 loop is CSVEPQSNEQFF. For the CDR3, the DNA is TGCAGCGTTGAACCCCAATCCAATGAGCAGTTCTTC.

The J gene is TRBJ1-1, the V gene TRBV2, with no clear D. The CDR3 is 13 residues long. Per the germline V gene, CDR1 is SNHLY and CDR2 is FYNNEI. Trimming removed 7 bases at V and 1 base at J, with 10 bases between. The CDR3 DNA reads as TGTGCCAGCACCCTGGACGGGAACACTGAAGCTTTCTTT. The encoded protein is CASTLDGNTEAFF.

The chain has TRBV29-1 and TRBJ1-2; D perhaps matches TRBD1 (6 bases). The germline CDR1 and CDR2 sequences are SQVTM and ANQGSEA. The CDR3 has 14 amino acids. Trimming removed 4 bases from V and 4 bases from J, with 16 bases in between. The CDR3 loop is CSVASEGQLYGYTF. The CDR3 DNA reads TGCAGCGTTGCCTCCGAAGGACAGCTCTATGGCTACACCTTC.

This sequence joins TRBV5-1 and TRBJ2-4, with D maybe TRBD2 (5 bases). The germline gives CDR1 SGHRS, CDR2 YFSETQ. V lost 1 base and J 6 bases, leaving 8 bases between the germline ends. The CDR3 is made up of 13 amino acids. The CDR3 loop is CASSLSGGNIQYF. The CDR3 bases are TGCGCCAGCAGCTTGTCCGGAGGAAACATTCAGTACTTC.

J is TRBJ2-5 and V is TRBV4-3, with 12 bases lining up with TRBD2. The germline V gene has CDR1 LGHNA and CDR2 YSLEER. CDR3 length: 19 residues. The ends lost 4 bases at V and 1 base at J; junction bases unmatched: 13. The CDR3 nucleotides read TGCGCCAGCAGCCCCCAGCGGGGCCTAGCGGGAGGGACCCAAGAGACCCAGTACTTC. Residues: CASSPQRGLAGGTQETQYF.

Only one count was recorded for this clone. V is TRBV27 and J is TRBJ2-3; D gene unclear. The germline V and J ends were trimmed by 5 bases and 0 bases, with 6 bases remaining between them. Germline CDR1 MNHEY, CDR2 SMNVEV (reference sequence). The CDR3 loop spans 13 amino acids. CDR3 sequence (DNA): TGTGCCAGCAGTGTCCTAAGCACAGATACGCAGTATTTT. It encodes CASSVLSTDTQYF.

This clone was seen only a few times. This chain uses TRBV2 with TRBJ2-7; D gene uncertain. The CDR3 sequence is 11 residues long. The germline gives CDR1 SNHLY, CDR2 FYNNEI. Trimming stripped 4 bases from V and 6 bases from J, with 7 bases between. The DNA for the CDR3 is TGTGCCAGCAGTGGTCGGCTCGAGCAGTACTTC. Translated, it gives CASSGRLEQYF.

The CDR3 region is CASGPNSPLHF. The CDR3 DNA is TGTGCCAGCGGGCCTAATTCACCCCTCCACTTT. This chain links TRBV7-9 with TRBJ1-6; D not resolved. With 8 bases removed from V and 6 bases from J, the gap between germline ends came to 5 bases. The CDR3 extends over 11 amino acids. The germline V gene encodes CDR1 SEHNR and CDR2 FQNEAQ (reference sequence).

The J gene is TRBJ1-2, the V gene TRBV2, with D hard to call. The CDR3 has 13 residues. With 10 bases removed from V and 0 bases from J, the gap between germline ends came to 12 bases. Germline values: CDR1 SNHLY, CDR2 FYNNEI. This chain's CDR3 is CANRGRANYGYTF. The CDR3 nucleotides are TGTGCCAACCGTGGACGGGCTAACTATGGCTACACCTTC.

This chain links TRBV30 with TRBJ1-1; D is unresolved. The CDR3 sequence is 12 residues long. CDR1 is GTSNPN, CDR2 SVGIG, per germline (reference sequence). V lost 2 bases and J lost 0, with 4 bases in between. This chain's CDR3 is CAWSLVNTEAFF. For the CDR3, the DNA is TGTGCCTGGAGTCTAGTGAACACTGAAGCTTTCTTT.

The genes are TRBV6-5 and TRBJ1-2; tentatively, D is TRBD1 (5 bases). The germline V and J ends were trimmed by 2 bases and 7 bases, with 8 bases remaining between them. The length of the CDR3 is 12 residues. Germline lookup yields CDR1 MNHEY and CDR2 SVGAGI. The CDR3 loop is CASSYGRGGYTF. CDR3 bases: TGTGCCAGCAGTTACGGGAGGGGTGGCTACACCTTC.